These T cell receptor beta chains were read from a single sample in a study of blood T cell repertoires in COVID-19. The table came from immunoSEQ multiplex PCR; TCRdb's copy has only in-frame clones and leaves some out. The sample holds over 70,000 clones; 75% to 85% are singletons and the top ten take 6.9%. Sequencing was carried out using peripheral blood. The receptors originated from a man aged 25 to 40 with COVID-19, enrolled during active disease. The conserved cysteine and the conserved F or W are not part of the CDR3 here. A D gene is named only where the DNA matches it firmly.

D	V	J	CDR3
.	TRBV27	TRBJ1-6	ASSLSGGEFGSPLH
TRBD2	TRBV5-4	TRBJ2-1	ASSLVYGRGYNEQF
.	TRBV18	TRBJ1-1	ASSPLPWRMNTEAF
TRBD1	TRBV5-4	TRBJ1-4	ASSRTGGATNEKLF
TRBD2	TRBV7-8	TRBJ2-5	ASTPLAGAGETQY
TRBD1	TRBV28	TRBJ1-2	ASSSRTRRRGLSGYT
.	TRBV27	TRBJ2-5	ASSPRHTQETQY
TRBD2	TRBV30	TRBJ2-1	AWGKLAGGNEQF
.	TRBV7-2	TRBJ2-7	ASSGGFSYEQY
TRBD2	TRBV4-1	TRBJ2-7	ASSQPGLAGVGPYEQY
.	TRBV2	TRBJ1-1	ASSRDRLNTEAF
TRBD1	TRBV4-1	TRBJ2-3	ASSLGQGAGEDTQY
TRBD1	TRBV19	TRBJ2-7	ASSLQGAYYEQY
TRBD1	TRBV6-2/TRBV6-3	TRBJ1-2	ASSWGTGGGGGYT
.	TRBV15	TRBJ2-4	ATSRDLASILNIQY
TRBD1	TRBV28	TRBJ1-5	ASSLKQGEVGGNQPQH
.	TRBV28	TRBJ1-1	ASSSSRNTEAF
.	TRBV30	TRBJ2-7	AWSVKGDDEQY
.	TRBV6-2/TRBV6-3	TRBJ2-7	ASSMALPYEQY
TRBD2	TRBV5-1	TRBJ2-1	ASSPMREVLNEQF
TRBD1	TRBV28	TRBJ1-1	ASSLGTGLTNTEAF
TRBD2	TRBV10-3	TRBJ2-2	ASRGLAGNTGELF
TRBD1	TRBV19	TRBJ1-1	ASSKTGENTEAF